The clone carrying this T cell receptor (beta chain) was picked up many times. The data originate from a study of low-dose radiotherapy and immunotherapy resistance in tumors. Study information: Those assigned to Cohort 2 were treated with 1 Gy per fraction every two weeks (13 Gy in total over 26 weeks).

Germline V gene data show CDR1 as DFQATT and CDR2 as SNEGSKA (reference sequence). The V end was cut by 0 bases, the J end by 2 bases, with 15 bases between. The CDR3 contains 16 residues. Both TCRalpha and TCRbeta chains were reverse transcribed with V-gene-specific primers. Both a constant-region primer and a V-primer adapter served to amplify TCRs across 15 to 20 PCR cycles. mRNA that had been isolated underwent amplification through in vitro transcription. TCRdb analysed the reads with MiXCR anew, one entry per CDR3 protein. The sample yields approximately 100,000 distinct CDR3 sequences, around 21% seen once. Described time point: after trial treatment. As for treatment: LDRT plus nivolumab, ipilimumab, low-dose cyclophosphamide and aspirin (RACIN trial).

This clonotype originated in a male donor with prostate cancer. The sequences come from PBMCs, collected after low-dose radiotherapy plus immunotherapy. This chain joins TRBV20-1 and TRBJ2-3, with a weak D call TRBD2 (5 bases). The CDR3 loop reads CSARDSGIGSTDTQYF. CDR3 bases: TGCAGTGCTAGAGATTCGGGGATTGGGTCCACAGATACGCAGTATTTT.